Below, 9 T cell receptor beta chains from the same sample are listed, as sequenced in a study of T cell responses to AZD1222 COVID-19 vaccine. Only in-frame clones appear in the TCRdb table, and some are missing; sequencing was by immunoSEQ multiplex PCR. This sample has approximately 140,000 clones, with around 90% found just once. This sample comprised peripheral blood, obtained on day 0 of AZD1222 vaccination. Receptors originate from an adult in good health.

The chain joins TRBV5-4 to TRBJ1-3; weak D call: TRBD1 (5 bases). CDR1 and CDR2 from the germline V gene are SGHNT and YYREEE (reference sequence). The CDR3 has 15 amino acids. Trimming shortened V by 3 bases and J by 9 bases, and 19 bases separated the two germline ends. CDR3 coding DNA: TGTGCCAGCAGCTCCCGGGACGGACAAGGGAGCACCATATATTTT. Translation: CASSSRDGQGSTIYF.

This chain uses TRBV27 with TRBJ1-6, with D possibly being TRBD1 (6 bases). The V end was cut by 2 bases, the J end by 6 bases, with 8 bases between. There are 14 residues in the CDR3. Germline V gene lookup returns CDR1 MNHEY and CDR2 SMNVEV (reference sequence). DNA for the CDR3: TGTGCCAGCAGTTTAGGGACACCTAATTCACCCCTCCACTTT. This sequence encodes CASSLGTPNSPLHF.

The rearrangement joins TRBV6-4 to TRBJ2-1; the D gene could be TRBD1 or TRBD2 (5 bases each). Germline CDR1 and CDR2: MRHNA and SNTAGT. The CDR3 runs 15 residues. Trimming took off 3 bases at V and 8 bases at J, with 17 bases between the two ends. The CDR3 region is CASSEGTGTLYEQFF. In nucleotides, the CDR3 is TGTGCCAGCAGTGAGGGGACGGGGACCCTTTATGAGCAGTTCTTC.

The chain has TRBV5-1 and TRBJ2-1, with 10 bases lining up with TRBD1. J was trimmed by 4 bases and V by 4 bases; bases with no gene match: 8. The germline gives CDR1 SGHRS, CDR2 YFSETQ. This CDR3 contains 16 residues. The DNA for the CDR3 is TGCGCCAGCAGCCTACCGTGGGACAGGGGTTACAATGAGCAGTTCTTC. Amino acids: CASSLPWDRGYNEQFF.

This chain links TRBV4-1 with TRBJ1-4; D call uncertain. The CDR3 covers 15 residues. Germline V gene lookup returns CDR1 MGHRA and CDR2 YSYEKL. Trimming took 1 base from V and 8 from J, leaving 14 bases between them. The CDR3 protein is CASSQGDSGGEKLFF. The DNA of the CDR3 is TGCGCCAGCAGCCAAGGGGATTCAGGTGGGGAAAAACTGTTTTTT.

This chain joins TRBV4-2 and TRBJ2-7; tentatively, D is TRBD1 (6 bases). The CDR3 covers 17 residues. V lost 0 bases and J 2 bases, leaving 17 bases between the germline ends. The germline V gene has CDR1 LGHNA and CDR2 YNFKEQ. The CDR3 coding sequence is TGTGCCAGCAGCCAAGACTTATTCAGGGGCCTTCCCTACGAGCAGTACTTC. This encodes CASSQDLFRGLPYEQYF.

V is TRBV28 and J is TRBJ2-7; no definite D call. V lost 4 bases and J lost 3, with 22 bases in between. This CDR3 has 17 residues. From germline, CDR1 is MDHEN and CDR2 SYDVKM. The CDR3 loop is CASSSLYGSHHGYEQYF. The CDR3 coding sequence is TGTGCCAGCAGTTCACTTTATGGGTCCCACCACGGCTACGAGCAGTACTTC.

The V gene is TRBV3-1 (or the pseudogene TRBV3-2), the J gene TRBJ1-1; D is undetermined. With 1 base removed from V and 1 base from J, the gap between germline ends came to 13 bases. The CDR3 sequence is 16 residues long. The germline gives CDR1 LGHDT, CDR2 YNNKEL (reference sequence). CDR3 protein: CASSQATPKGNTEAFF. CDR3 nucleotides: TGTGCCAGCAGCCAAGCTACCCCGAAAGGGAACACTGAAGCTTTCTTT.

The chain employs TRBV7-8 and TRBJ1-2, with unresolved D. CDR1 and CDR2 (germline): SGHVS, FQNEAQ. V lost 6 bases, J lost 7 bases, and 15 bases lay in between. The CDR3 covers 13 residues. Here the CDR3 reads CASSRRERSGYTF. CDR3 coding DNA: TGTGCCAGCAGTCGGAGGGAAAGGAGTGGCTACACCTTC.